This T cell receptor beta chain was documented in a study of Ad26.COV2.S vaccination and SARS-CoV-2 variants. Turning to the study itself: COV1001, an Ad26.COV2.S trial, supplied this vaccine-arm donor. General observations from the study: Substantial breadth was reportedly displayed by spike-specific CD8+ and CD4+ T cell responses after vaccination. Comparability of non-spike TCR breadth was observed across vaccine and placebo recipients.

Concerning this clone: Its target is not known.

The treatment denotes: roughly 18 received Ad26.COV2.S at low or high dose, single or two shots; roughly five received placebo; per-sample allocation not given. Day 63 after the first injection of vaccine or placebo was the sampling time. Profiling relied on immunoSEQ multiplex PCR, and the TCRdb table lists in-frame clones only, not all of them. The sample contains around 450,000 clones, roughly nine tenths of which appear only once. Trimming took off 7 bases at V and 0 bases at J, with 16 bases between the two ends. Germline values: CDR1 MNHEY, CDR2 SVGAGI. The length of the CDR3 is 15 residues. The sequences come from peripheral blood, collected in a trial of Ad26.COV2.S vaccine versus placebo. The receptor was isolated from a person between 18 and 65 years old who received the Ad26.COV2.S COVID-19 vaccine or a placebo. This chain links TRBV6-5 with TRBJ2-7; D ambiguous. Here the CDR3 reads CASNPPHISSYEQYF. The DNA of the CDR3 is TGTGCCAGCAACCCCCCCCATATCTCCTCCTACGAGCAGTACTTC.